The 28 T cell receptor beta chains reported below all come from one sample, sequenced in a study of breast tumors, draining lymph nodes, adjacent tissues. Samples came from axillary lymph nodes draining the breast cancer. TCRdb passed the multiplex PCR reads through MiXCR, listing each CDR3 protein once. The sample carries 84,000 or so distinct CDR3 sequences, approximately 28% recorded once. Sequencing input: axillary lymph node tissue. These receptor sequences come from a female donor with breast cancer. Some clones in this sample may be carry-over from other donors' samples.

The sample holds many counts of this clonotype. DNA of the CDR3: TGCGCCAGCTCAGCAGCGGCGGCACCCCTCCACTTT. Translated, it gives CASSAAAAPLHF. The chain links TRBV10-2 to TRBJ1-6; no clear D gene. V was trimmed by 8 bases and J by 11 bases, leaving 13 bases between them. CDR3 size: 12 residues. CDR1 WSHSY and CDR2 SAAADI come from the germline V gene.

The rearrangement links TRBV24-1 to TRBJ1-2; 12 bases are shared with TRBD1. Germline V lookup: CDR1 KGHDR, CDR2 SFDVKD. V shed 5 bases, J shed 7 bases, and the junction held 10 bases outside the gene matches. This CDR3 has 16 residues. This chain's CDR3 is CATSGPGTGGRTGYTF. In DNA form, the CDR3 reads TGTGCCACCAGTGGTCCGGGGACAGGGGGCCGGACTGGCTACACCTTC.

Turning to this clonotype: Germline is not matched at one junction end, which may reflect a read error. This chain connects TRBV7-9 to TRBJ2-7; 9 bases match TRBD2. The CDR3 extends over 15 amino acids. Per germline, CDR1 SEHNR and CDR2 FQNEAQ (reference sequence). The CDR3: CASSLSSGRIYERHF. The CDR3 DNA reads TGTGCCAGCAGCTTAAGTAGCGGGAGAATCTACGAGCGGCACTTC. Based on the CDR3 plus reference TRBV7-9 and TRBJ2-7, the full variable domain is DTGVSQNPRHKITKRGQNVTFRCDPISEHNRLYWYRQTLGQGPEFLTYFQNEAQLEKSRLLSDRFSAERPKGSFSTLEIQRTEQGDSAMYLCASSLSSGRIYERHFGPGTRLTVT.

This clonotype was counted only a few times. This chain connects TRBV11-1 to TRBJ2-3; D uncertain. CDR1 and CDR2 from the germline V gene are SGHAT and FQDESV (reference sequence). Trimming removed 2 bases at V and 4 bases at J, with 10 bases between. There are 14 residues in the CDR3. Written as DNA, the CDR3 is TGTGCCAGCAGCTTATCTACTCCCCCAGATACGCAGTATTTT. It is translated as CASSLSTPPDTQYF.

The chain combines TRBV7-9 with TRBJ1-5; D gene uncertain. Between the trimmed V and J ends, which lost 1 base and 9 bases, there was a span of 10 bases. The CDR3 contains 13 residues. Germline assignment: CDR1 SEHNR and CDR2 FQNEAQ (reference sequence). CDR3 loop: CASSLVGNRPQHF. As DNA, the CDR3 is TGTGCCAGCAGCTTAGTCGGGAACCGGCCCCAGCATTTT.

On this clonotype itself: At one of its ends the junction is not consistent with the germline gene, which may arise from a read error. The chain combines TRBV24-1 with TRBJ2-1; no definite D call. The CDR3 spans 11 residues. Germline CDR1 KGHDR, CDR2 SFDVKD. CDR3 in DNA: TGTGACACCAGTGGACGGTCTGAGCAGTTCTTC. This sequence encodes CDTSGRSEQFF.

This clonotype has just a few counts. The chain has TRBV30 and TRBJ2-3, with D perhaps TRBD2 (5 bases). This CDR3 contains 14 residues. The V end lost 5 bases, the J end lost 6 bases, and 18 bases lay between the germline ends. In germline, CDR1 is GTSNPN, CDR2 SVGIG (reference sequence). The CDR3 here is CAWGRVLNVDTQYF. As DNA, the CDR3 is TGTGCCTGGGGGCGGGTCTTAAACGTGGATACGCAGTATTTT.

The sample holds many counts of this clonotype. The chain combines TRBV20-1 with TRBJ1-4; the D gene is possibly TRBD1 (5 bases). The CDR3 length is 15 residues. V was trimmed by 3 bases and J by 8 bases, leaving 19 bases between them. Germline CDR1 is DFQATT and CDR2 is SNEGSKA (reference sequence). CDR3 DNA sequence: TGCAGTGCTAGGCCCCTCCGGGACCTTCCCGAAAAACTGTTTTTT. Translating it yields CSARPLRDLPEKLFF.

With regard to this clonotype: No DNA is shown, since the ends of the CDR3 on it are uncertain; the CDR3 is the one TCRdb lists. The chain carries TRBV9 and TRBJ1-2. Germline assignment: CDR1 SGDLS and CDR2 YYNGEE. The CDR3 totals 15 residues, both ends included. CDR3 residues: CASSVATGSVLGPTF.

This clonotype was found many times. This chain joins TRBV20-1 and TRBJ2-7; D is uncertain. CDR1 and CDR2 (germline): DFQATT, SNEGSKA (reference sequence). This CDR3 has 11 amino acids. The V end lost 0 bases, the J end lost 9 bases, and 9 bases lay between the germline ends. In DNA, the CDR3 is TGCAGTGCTAGAGATCCAAATTGGCAGTACTTC. Amino acid sequence: CSARDPNWQYF.

In the case of this clonotype: Compared with germline, one end of the junction differs, possibly owing to a read error. The rearrangement links TRBV28 to TRBJ2-7; 8 bases fit TRBD2. The length of the CDR3 is 19 residues. The V gene's germline CDR1 is MDHEN and CDR2 SYDVKM. The CDR3 DNA reads as TGTGCCAGCAGCCAAAAGTGGGGGAGCGGGAGAAGCCCAACCTACGAGCAGTCCTTC. It is translated as CASSQKWGSGRSPTYEQSF.

The gene calls are TRBV14 and TRBJ1-1, with D hard to call. CDR1 and CDR2 from the germline V gene are SGHDN and FVKESK. Trimming removed 0 bases at V and 3 bases at J, with 8 bases between. CDR3 length: 14 residues. Here the CDR3 DNA reads TGTGCCAGCAGCCAAGAGGCTACGCACACTGAAGCTTTCTTT. As protein: CASSQEATHTEAFF.

Concerning this clonotype itself: A read error may explain this, as a much larger clone is one base away. The chain combines TRBV10-3 with TRBJ1-1; D ambiguous. Deletions cut 2 bases from V and 4 bases from J, with 14 bases between. The CDR3 contains 15 residues. Germline values: CDR1 ENHRY, CDR2 SYGVKD. The CDR3 DNA is TGTGCCATCAGTGAGATCTCCGGGGTGAGCACTGAAGCTTTCTTT. Translating gives CAISEISGVSTEAFF.

The chain uses TRBV5-4 and TRBJ1-1; D is undetermined. V was clipped by 0 bases and J by 8 bases, with 11 bases between them. Germline CDR1 reads SGHNT; CDR2 reads YYREEE (reference sequence). This CDR3 contains 13 residues. The CDR3 bases are TGTGCCAGCAGCTTGGCGGGCGTCTCAGAAGCTTTCTTT. The encoded protein is CASSLAGVSEAFF.

This clonotype has at least ten counts. The gene calls are TRBV6-1 and TRBJ2-7, with 7 bases identical to TRBD1. Germline trimming cut 5 bases from V and 6 bases from J; bases unmatched to any gene: 13. The CDR3 covers 15 residues. Germline V lookup: CDR1 MNHNS, CDR2 SASEGT. CDR3 nucleotide sequence: TGTGCCAGCAGTACCTCCCTGGGGGCAGGGGGCGAGCAGTACTTC. Protein product: CASSTSLGAGGEQYF.

This clonotype came up many times. Germline is not matched at one junction end, which may reflect a read error. The V gene is TRBV6-5, the J gene TRBJ1-5; no clear D gene. Germline V lookup: CDR1 MNHEY, CDR2 SVGAGI. CDR3 length equals 15 residues. The CDR3 nucleotides are TGTGCCAGCAGTCACTCGCCGGGTAGCAATCAGCCCCAGCATTTT. Protein product: CASSHSPGSNQPQHF.

For this clonotype: The junction departs from germline at one end; a sequencing error may be responsible. The rearrangement uses TRBV5-5 and TRBJ2-2; either TRBD1 or TRBD2 may fit D (5 bases each). The germline V gene has CDR1 SGHKS and CDR2 YYEKEE (reference sequence). This CDR3 is built from 16 residues. Here the CDR3 DNA reads TGTGCCAGCACCCCTGGGGCGGACCCCAACACCAGGGAGCTGTTCTTT. This translates into CASTPGADPNTRELFF.

Ten or more counts support this clonotype. The chain has TRBV9 and TRBJ2-1; D is unresolved. V lost 1 base to trimming and J lost 7 bases, with 6 bases between them. CDR3 length: 12 residues. Germline CDR1 reads SGDLS; CDR2 reads YYNGEE. The chain's CDR3 is CASSVNENEQFF. CDR3 nucleotides: TGTGCCAGCAGCGTAAATGAAAATGAGCAGTTCTTC.

This clonotype came up many times. The rearrangement links TRBV12-3 or TRBV12-4 to TRBJ2-2; 8 nucleotides align to TRBD1. With V trimmed by 7 bases and J by 7 bases, 14 bases remained unmatched. The CDR3 has 16 amino acids. CDR3 bases: TGTGCCAGCAACGTACGGTTCAGGGGGCAAGGCGGGGAGCTGTTTTTT. It specifies CASNVRFRGQGGELFF.

In its sample, this clonotype was seen many times. The rearrangement joins TRBV13 to TRBJ2-1, with 8 nucleotides matching TRBD2. CDR1 is PRHDT and CDR2 is FYEKMQ in the germline V gene (reference sequence). J gave up 2 bases and V 4 bases, and 10 bases lay outside the gene matches. The CDR3 sequence is 17 residues long. In DNA, the CDR3 is TGTGCCAGCAGCTGGGTAGGACGGGAGGGCCCCTACAATGAGCAGTTCTTC. It codes for CASSWVGREGPYNEQFF.

This clonotype was seen only once. Sequence at one end of the junction differs from germline and may be a read error. The V and J genes are TRBV20-1 and TRBJ1-2, with D uncertain. Germline V CDR1 and CDR2: DFQATT, SNEGSKA (reference sequence). The CDR3 has 13 amino acids. The CDR3: CSARDIFNHGYTF. DNA for the CDR3: TGCAGTGCTAGAGACATCTTTAACCATGGCTACACCTTC.

This clonotype was recorded many times. This rearrangement joins TRBV5-5 to TRBJ2-6; no clear D. Between the trimmed V and J ends, which lost 0 bases and 2 bases, there was a span of 12 bases. The CDR3 is made up of 17 amino acids. Germline lookup yields CDR1 SGHKS and CDR2 YYEKEE (reference sequence). As DNA, the CDR3 is TGTGCCAGCAGCTTGGCGGGTGGGTTAACTGGGGCCAACGTCCTGACTTTC. It encodes CASSLAGGLTGANVLTF.

This clonotype showed up many times. The rearrangement links TRBV6-5 to TRBJ1-4, with D hard to call. The V gene's germline CDR1 is MNHEY and CDR2 SVGAGI. CDR3 length: 14 residues. Deletions cut 5 bases from V and 1 base from J, with 8 bases between. The CDR3 spells CASSGFRTNEKLFF. The DNA for the CDR3 is TGTGCCAGCAGTGGATTCCGAACTAATGAAAAACTGTTTTTT.

CDR3 DNA: TGCGCCAGCAGCTTGAGAGCTGAGGCGAGCGAGCAGTACTTC. Amino acids: CASSLRAEASEQYF. The rearrangement links TRBV5-1 to TRBJ2-7, with D uncertain. The CDR3 is 14 amino acids. The germline V gene encodes CDR1 SGHRS and CDR2 YFSETQ. V shed 1 base and J shed 6 bases, with 14 bases lying between them. The full variable domain, in which reference TRBV5-1 and TRBJ2-7 provide the parts outside the CDR3, is KAGVTQTPRYLIKTRGQQVTLSCSPISGHRSVSWYQQTPGQGLQFLFEYFSETQRNKGNFPGRFSGRQFSNSRSEMNVSTLELGDSALYLCASSLRAEASEQYFGPGTRLTVT.

As regards this clonotype: Its ends do not fully match the called genes, so a read error is possible. The chain has TRBV11-3 and TRBJ2-7, with 8 positions matching TRBD2. The CDR3 has 16 amino acids. Germline assignment: CDR1 SGHNT and CDR2 YENEEA. The CDR3 sequence is CACSLVSGGSGSEQYF. The CDR3 DNA reads TGCGCCTGCAGCTTAGTCTCGGGGGGGAGCGGGAGCGAGCAGTACTTC.

The V call is TRBV28, the J call TRBJ1-4; the D is unclear. The CDR3 has 13 amino acids. V was pared by 8 bases and J by 4 bases, with 11 bases between. CDR1 is MDHEN, CDR2 SYDVKM, per germline. The CDR3 bases are TGTGCCAGCCTAAGACGGGATAATGAAAAACTGTTTTTT. It codes for CASLRRDNEKLFF. Variable domain in full (rest from reference TRBV28 and TRBJ1-4): DVKVTQSSRYLVKRTGEKVFLECVQDMDHENMFWYRQDPGLGLRLIYFSYDVKMKEKGDIPEGYSVSREKKERFSLILESASTNQTSMYLCASLRRDNEKLFFGSGTQLSVL.

This clonotype was observed many times. The CDR3 coding sequence is TGTGCCAGCAGCAGGGACAGGGGCACTGGAAACACCATATATTTT. This gives the protein CASSRDRGTGNTIYF. The chain carries TRBV7-9 and TRBJ1-3; TRBD1 matches 10 bases. This CDR3 contains 15 residues. Germline V gene lookup returns CDR1 SEHNR and CDR2 FQNEAQ (reference sequence). The ends lost 5 bases at V and 2 bases at J; junction bases unmatched: 3.

This clonotype was counted many times. The chain has TRBV9 and TRBJ2-7; D unresolved. Germline assignment: CDR1 SGDLS and CDR2 YYNGEE. CDR3 size: 13 residues. With 2 bases removed from V and 6 bases from J, the gap between germline ends came to 12 bases. The CDR3 reads CASSVASWSEQYF. The CDR3 coding sequence is TGTGCCAGCAGCGTGGCTAGTTGGTCCGAGCAGTACTTC. Combining the CDR3 with reference TRBV9 and TRBJ2-7 gives the whole variable domain DSGVTQTPKHLITATGQRVTLRCSPRSGDLSVYWYQQSLDQGLQFLIQYYNGEERAKGNILERFSAQQFPDLHSELNLSSLELGDSALYFCASSVASWSEQYFGPGTRLTVT.